The next 3 T cell receptor beta chains were all read from a single sample in a study of blood T cell repertoires in COVID-19. Repertoires were generated with immunoSEQ multiplex PCR, while TCRdb's copy carries only in-frame clones and drops some. The sample includes about 180,000 clones, 88% of them seen just once. The source material was PBMCs or T cells enriched from blood (not recorded which). These receptors were collected from a woman aged 18 to 35 who had recovered from COVID-19.

The chain employs TRBV4-3 and TRBJ2-7; 13 bases align to TRBD2. The CDR3 has 17 residues. Germline V gene lookup returns CDR1 LGHNA and CDR2 YSLEER. V was clipped by 0 bases and J by 3 bases; unmatched bases: 5. CDR3 DNA: TGCGCCAGCAGCCAAGATATTTGGACTAGCGGGGGCTACGAGCAGTACTTC. As protein: CASSQDIWTSGGYEQYF.

The V and J genes are TRBV2 and TRBJ2-3; perhaps TRBD2 as D (6 bases). There are 15 residues in the CDR3. V lost 2 bases, J lost 0 bases, and 9 bases lay in between. Looked up from germline, CDR1 is SNHLY and CDR2 is FYNNEI. CDR3 bases: TGTGCCAGCAGTGAACTCGCGGGAAGCACAGATACGCAGTATTTT. Translation gives CASSELAGSTDTQYF.

A single count supports this clone. CDR3 coding DNA: TGTGCCAGCAGTTACGCGGGACAGAGAATTGGCTACACCTTC. Translating gives CASSYAGQRIGYTF. The chain carries TRBV6-5 and TRBJ1-2, with 7 nucleotides matching TRBD1. After removal of 2 bases from V and 7 bases from J, the junction contained 7 bases not matched to a gene. The V gene's germline CDR1 is MNHEY and CDR2 SVGAGI. CDR3 length equals 14 residues.